Given below is one T cell receptor (beta chain) in context. While infection was still active, Seattle patients were enrolled and then followed longitudinally. The CDR3 runs 15 residues. V shed 4 bases, J shed 0 bases, and the junction held 3 bases outside the gene matches. Germline assignment: CDR1 SGHRS and CDR2 YFSETQ. This entry is derived from a study of blood T cell repertoires in COVID-19. Overall study: Sites across the United States, Italy and Spain contributed samples from acute and convalescent COVID-19. The cDNA or gDNA used as material had been derived from T cells, B-cell-depleted T cells, or PBMCs.

Authors' processing steps: Cell counts per sample came from amplifying reference gene primers. TCRdb keeps only in-frame clones here, not all; method: immunoSEQ multiplex PCR. The V and J calls and clone size were taken over from that table, and D and trimming were inferred from the DNA. Of some 240,000 clones listed, approximately 78% are singletons. What was sequenced was peripheral blood. V and J are TRBV5-1 and TRBJ1-3; 8 bases agree with TRBD1. This clonotype was obtained from a woman in her sixties or seventies with COVID-19, enrolled during active disease. The chain's CDR3 is CASSPGQVSGNTIYF. The CDR3 nucleotides are TGCGCCAGCAGCCCGGGACAGGTCTCTGGAAACACCATATATTTT.